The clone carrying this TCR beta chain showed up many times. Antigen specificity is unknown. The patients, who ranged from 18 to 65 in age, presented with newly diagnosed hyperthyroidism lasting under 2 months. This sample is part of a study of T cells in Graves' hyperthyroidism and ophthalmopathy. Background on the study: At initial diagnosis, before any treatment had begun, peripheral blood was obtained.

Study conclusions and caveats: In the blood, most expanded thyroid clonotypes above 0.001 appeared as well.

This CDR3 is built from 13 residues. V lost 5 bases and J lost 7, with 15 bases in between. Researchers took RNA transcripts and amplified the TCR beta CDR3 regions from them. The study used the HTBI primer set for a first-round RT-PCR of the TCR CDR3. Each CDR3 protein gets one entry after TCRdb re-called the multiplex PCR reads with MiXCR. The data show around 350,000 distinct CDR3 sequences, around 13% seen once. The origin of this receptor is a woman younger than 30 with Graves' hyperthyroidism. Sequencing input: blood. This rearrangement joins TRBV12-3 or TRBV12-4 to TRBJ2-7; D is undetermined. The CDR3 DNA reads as TGTGCCAGCAGTCGGAACTACGCCCGGGAGCAGTACTTC. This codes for CASSRNYAREQYF.